This TCR beta chain comes out of a study of T-cell reconstitution after alpha-beta-depleted transplantation in children. Molecular barcoding with unique molecular identifiers was used for the TCRbeta library. TCRdb passed the PCR reads through MiXCR, listing each CDR3 protein once. The sample has hundreds of thousands of distinct CDR3 sequences; 10% to 13% are singletons. From germline, CDR1 is DFQATT and CDR2 SNEGSKA (reference sequence). The length of the CDR3 is 14 residues. V lost 3 bases, J lost 7 bases, and 16 bases lay in between. This clonotype occurred a few times. This clonotype was sampled from a human donor who donated a stem cell graft to a child with acute myeloid leukemia. The V gene is TRBV20-1, the J gene TRBJ2-1; D is undetermined. Material: PBMCs from the stem cell graft donor, obtained from the stem cell graft. CDR3 amino acids: CSARPPVSWNEQFF. DNA of the CDR3: TGCAGTGCTAGGCCCCCGGTCTCTTGGAATGAGCAGTTCTTC.